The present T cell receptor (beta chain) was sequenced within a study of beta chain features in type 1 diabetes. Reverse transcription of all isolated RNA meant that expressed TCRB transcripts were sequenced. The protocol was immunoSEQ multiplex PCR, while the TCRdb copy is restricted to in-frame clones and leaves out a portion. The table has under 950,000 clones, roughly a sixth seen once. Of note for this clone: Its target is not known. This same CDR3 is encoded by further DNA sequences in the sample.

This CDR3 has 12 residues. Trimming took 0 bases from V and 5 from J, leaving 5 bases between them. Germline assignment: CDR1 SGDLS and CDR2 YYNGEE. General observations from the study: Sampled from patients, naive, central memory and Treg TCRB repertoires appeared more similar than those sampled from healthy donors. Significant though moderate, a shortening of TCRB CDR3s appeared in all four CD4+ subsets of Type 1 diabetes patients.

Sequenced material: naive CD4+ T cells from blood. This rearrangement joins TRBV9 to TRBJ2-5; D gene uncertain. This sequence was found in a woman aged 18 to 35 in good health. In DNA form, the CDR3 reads TGTGCCAGCAGCGTAGAGGGTGAGACCCAGTACTTC. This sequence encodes CASSVEGETQYF.